Sequencing of this TCR beta chain was carried out in a study of T-cell reconstitution after alpha-beta-depleted transplantation in children. This CDR3 has 14 residues. Trimming pared 7 bases from V and 4 bases from J, leaving 17 bases between. Per germline, CDR1 MNHEY and CDR2 SVGEGT. This clonotype was counted between two and nine times. During its preparation, the TCRbeta library received unique molecular identifiers. TCRdb fed the PCR reads into MiXCR, producing one record per CDR3 protein. The data contain roughly 500,000 distinct CDR3 sequences, around a third of them singletons. The sequences come from PBMCs from the stem cell graft donor, collected from the stem cell graft. The sequence came from a human donor who donated a stem cell graft to a child with aplastic anemia. The rearrangement uses TRBV6-2 or TRBV6-3 and TRBJ2-7, with D maybe TRBD1 (6 bases). The CDR3 spells CASKDPRTAYEQYF. In nucleotides, the CDR3 is TGTGCCAGCAAGGATCCTAGGACAGCGTACGAGCAGTACTTC.